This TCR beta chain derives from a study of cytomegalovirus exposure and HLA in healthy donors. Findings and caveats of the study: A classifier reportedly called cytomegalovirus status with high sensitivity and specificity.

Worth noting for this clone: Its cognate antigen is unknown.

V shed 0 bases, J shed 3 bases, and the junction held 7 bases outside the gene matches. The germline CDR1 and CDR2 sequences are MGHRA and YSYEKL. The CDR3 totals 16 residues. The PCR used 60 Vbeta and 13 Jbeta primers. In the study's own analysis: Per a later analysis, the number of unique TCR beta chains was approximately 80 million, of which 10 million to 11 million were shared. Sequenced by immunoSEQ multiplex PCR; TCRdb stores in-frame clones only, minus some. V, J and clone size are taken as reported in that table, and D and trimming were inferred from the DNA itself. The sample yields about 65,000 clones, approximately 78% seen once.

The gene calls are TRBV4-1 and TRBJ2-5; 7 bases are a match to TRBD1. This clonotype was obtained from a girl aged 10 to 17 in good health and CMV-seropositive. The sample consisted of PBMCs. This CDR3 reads CASSQERTQGEETQYF. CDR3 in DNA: TGCGCCAGCAGCCAAGAAAGAACTCAGGGGGAAGAGACCCAGTACTTC.